Shown below are 5 T cell receptor beta chains from a single sample sequenced in a study of tumor-infiltrating lymphocytes in primary liver carcinoma (dated by TCRdb to the late 2010s). For sequencing, an Illumina HiSeq 2500 was employed. A constant-region primer and ProtoScript II reverse transcriptase were used to reverse-transcribe TCRbeta-specific cDNA from around 540 ng total RNA. Three nested multiplex PCR rounds, following a slightly modified ARM-PCR procedure, were used to build the TCRbeta libraries. Multiplex TRBV1-TRBV30 forward primers and a Cbeta reverse primer were used in the first two PCR rounds, each of which was run for 10 cycles. TCRdb handled the public reads itself, with Q25 trimming in fastp and clone calling in MiXCR, and kept productive beta chains. CDR3 protein sequences are deduplicated, and each keeps its most common genes and DNA. Within this sample are 330,000 or so distinct CDR3 sequences, with around 60% of them counted one time only. The biggest ten clones account for under 8.5% of the sample.

RNA from unsorted whole blood was extracted with TRIzol reagent, and germline DNA was obtained with the DNeasy Blood & Tissue kit. Material for sequencing was peripheral blood. The receptors were gathered from a man aged 35-49 years with primary liver carcinoma and hepatitis B virus infection.

For this clonotype: The germline gene is not matched at one end of the junction; a read error may be the cause. This sequence joins TRBV11-2 and TRBJ1-3, with a possible D match to TRBD1 (6 bases). CDR3 size: 15 residues. CDR1 SGHAT and CDR2 FQNNGV come from the germline V gene. In nucleotides, the CDR3 is TGTACCAGCAGCCCCATCAGGGGCTCTGGAAACACCATATATTTT. Its protein is CTSSPIRGSGNTIYF.

This clonotype has only a few counts. The conserved phenylalanine or tryptophan is not found at the CDR3 terminus, so this likely reflects a read error. This chain joins TRBV4-3 and TRBJ1-6, with D unresolved. The CDR3 runs to 12 residues. Germline loops: CDR1 LGHNA, CDR2 YSLEER. The CDR3 is CASSQMNSPLHY. Here the CDR3 DNA reads TGCGCCAGCAGCCAGATGAATTCGCCCCTCCACTAT.

There are a few counts of this clonotype. V usage is TRBV11-2 and J usage is TRBJ2-5; 8 nucleotides agree with TRBD2. The CDR3 consists of 19 residues. V was clipped by 4 bases and J by 1 base; unmatched bases: 17. CDR1 is SGHAT and CDR2 is FQNNGV in the germline V gene. The chain's CDR3 is CASSWGGTSGELPQETQYF. For the CDR3, the DNA is TGTGCCAGCAGCTGGGGCGGGACTAGTGGGGAGTTGCCCCAAGAGACCCAGTACTTC. The full variable domain, rest sourced from reference TRBV11-2 and TRBJ2-5, is EAGVAQSPRYKIIEKRQSVAFWCNPISGHATLYWYQQILGQGPKLLIQFQNNGVVDDSQLPKDRFSAERLKGVDSTLKIQPAKLEDSAVYLCASSWGGTSGELPQETQYFGPGTRLLVL.

To note about this clonotype: An end of the junction does not agree with germline; a read error may underlie this. The chain carries TRBV4-1 and TRBJ2-7, with 7 bases that match TRBD1. CDR1 and CDR2 from the germline V gene are MGHRA and YSYEKL. The CDR3 is 14 residues long. The CDR3, as DNA: TGCGGCAGCAGCCAAGTATTAGGGGGCAACGAGCAGTACTTC. Protein product: CGSSQVLGGNEQYF.

In regard to this clonotype: Its ends do not fully match the called genes, so a read error is possible. The J gene is TRBJ2-1, the V gene TRBV6-2 or TRBV6-3, with D uncertain. The CDR3 consists of 17 residues. Germline V gene data show CDR1 as MNHEY and CDR2 as SVGEGT. The CDR3 DNA is TGTGCCAGCAGTTACGCCGAGACTGGTGGCTCCTACAATGAGCAGCTCTTC. Protein sequence: CASSYAETGGSYNEQLF.